These 27 T cell receptor beta chains were all obtained from the same sample, sequenced in a study of identical twins. TCRdb re-analysed the 5' RACE reads in MiXCR, keeping a single row per CDR3 protein. The repertoire consists of hundreds of thousands of distinct CDR3 sequences, with under 9% occurring once and the leading ten covering around 0.95%. These data were likewise used in another study, on yellow fever vaccine responses in identical twins.

Sequences were obtained from PBMCs. All receptors come from a woman younger than 35 in good health.

This clonotype has at least ten counts. The rearrangement uses TRBV7-9 and TRBJ2-1; the D is unclear. Looked up from germline, CDR1 is SEHNR and CDR2 is FQNEAQ (reference sequence). This CDR3 has 14 residues. V dropped 5 bases and J dropped 2 bases, with 10 bases sitting between them. The CDR3 here is CASSRTAPYNEQFF. For the CDR3, the DNA is TGTGCCAGCAGCCGTACAGCACCCTACAATGAGCAGTTCTTC.

This chain uses TRBV30 with TRBJ2-5; TRBD2 matches 9 bases. The CDR3 runs 15 residues. Germline V gene data show CDR1 as GTSNPN and CDR2 as SVGIG (reference sequence). V was pared by 4 bases and J by 4 bases, with 10 bases of the junction left unmatched. CDR3 protein: CAWIPGTSLRETQYF. The CDR3 region has the DNA TGTGCCTGGATCCCCGGGACTAGCTTACGAGAGACCCAGTACTTC.

In its sample, this clonotype was seen many times. CDR3 loop: CATSPDSFEQFF. The CDR3 DNA reads TGTGCCACCAGTCCGGATTCCTTTGAGCAGTTCTTC. The rearrangement joins TRBV24-1 to TRBJ2-1; D is undetermined. The CDR3 consists of 12 residues. Germline V CDR1 and CDR2: KGHDR, SFDVKD. Between the trimmed V and J ends, which lost 6 bases and 9 bases, there was a span of 11 bases.

This clonotype was seen a few times. The chain couples TRBV10-3 to TRBJ2-2; maybe TRBD1 (7 bases). CDR3 length equals 15 residues. Trimming removed 0 bases at V and 7 bases at J, with 12 bases between. From germline, CDR1 is ENHRY and CDR2 SYGVKD. CDR3 amino acids: CAISESRRDSGELFF. The CDR3 DNA reads as TGTGCCATCAGTGAGTCTAGGAGGGACAGCGGGGAGCTGTTTTTT.

Only a few counts were recorded for this clonotype. The chain uses TRBV5-1 and TRBJ2-1, with 10 bases fitting TRBD2. Germline lookup yields CDR1 SGHRS and CDR2 YFSETQ. V trimming: 7 bases; J trimming: 3 bases; junction bases outside the gene matches: 7. This CDR3 has 15 amino acids. The CDR3 coding sequence is TGCGCCAGCGGAAGGACTAGCGGAGACTACAATGAGCAGTTCTTC. Translation: CASGRTSGDYNEQFF.

The DNA of the CDR3 is TGTGCCAGCGCTCCTCTAAGCGGGGTCTTGGAGACCCAGTACTTC. Translation gives CASAPLSGVLETQYF. This chain links TRBV27 with TRBJ2-5; 7 bases agree with TRBD2. Germline V lookup: CDR1 MNHEY, CDR2 SMNVEV (reference sequence). J was trimmed by 5 bases and V by 8 bases; bases with no gene match: 14. CDR3 length equals 15 residues.

The chain joins TRBV15 to TRBJ1-2; TRBD1 might be the D (5 bases). Between the trimmed V and J ends, which lost 6 bases and 0 bases, there was a span of 14 bases. The germline gives CDR1 LNHNV, CDR2 YYDKDF (reference sequence). The CDR3 is made up of 15 amino acids. The CDR3 reads CATRSRAAANYGYTF. The CDR3, as DNA: TGTGCCACCAGAAGCAGGGCCGCAGCTAACTATGGCTACACCTTC.

This clonotype was seen ten or more times. The rearrangement joins TRBV5-1 to TRBJ2-3; no clear D. The CDR3 extends over 17 amino acids. V lost 0 bases and J 0 bases, leaving 14 bases between the germline ends. Per the germline V gene, CDR1 is SGHRS and CDR2 is YFSETQ. This CDR3 is CASSLVGSSASTDTQYF. CDR3 nucleotides: TGCGCCAGCAGCTTGGTTGGCTCCAGCGCAAGCACAGATACGCAGTATTTT. Based on the CDR3 plus reference TRBV5-1 and TRBJ2-3, the full variable domain is KAGVTQTPRYLIKTRGQQVTLSCSPISGHRSVSWYQQTPGQGLQFLFEYFSETQRNKGNFPGRFSGRQFSNSRSEMNVSTLELGDSALYLCASSLVGSSASTDTQYFGPGTRLTVL.

In this sample, this clonotype turned up many times. This sequence joins TRBV12-3 or TRBV12-4 and TRBJ2-1; 8 nucleotides line up with TRBD2. The J segment lost 1 base and the V segment lost 7 bases, leaving 6 bases of the junction unmatched. The CDR3 runs 15 residues. CDR3 loop: CASIRAGESYNEQFF. The CDR3 DNA is TGTGCCAGCATCCGAGCGGGAGAGTCCTACAATGAGCAGTTCTTC.

This clonotype was recorded a few times. The chain couples TRBV7-2 to TRBJ2-2, with 9 positions matching TRBD2. Looked up from germline, CDR1 is SGHTA and CDR2 is FQGNSA. The V segment lost 5 bases and the J segment 0 bases; nucleotides outside the gene matches: 7. The CDR3 covers 17 residues. In DNA, the CDR3 is TGTGCCAGCAGCGTTAGCGGGGGAGGCGCGAACACCGGGGAGCTGTTTTTT. This codes for CASSVSGGGANTGELFF.

This clonotype was detected ten times or more. V usage is TRBV29-1 and J usage is TRBJ2-2; D uncertain. CDR1 SQVTM and CDR2 ANQGSEA come from the germline V gene. With 1 base removed from V and 5 bases from J, the gap between germline ends came to 5 bases. The CDR3 spans 12 residues. CDR3 bases: TGCAGCGTTGAAGGATTGACCGGGGAGCTGTTTTTT. Protein: CSVEGLTGELFF.

This clonotype came up a few times. The chain employs TRBV7-2 and TRBJ2-3, with D perhaps being TRBD1 or TRBD2 (5 bases each). Looked up from germline, CDR1 is SGHTA and CDR2 is FQGNSA. The CDR3 totals 14 residues. V was clipped by 5 bases and J by 9 bases, with 18 bases between them. In DNA form, the CDR3 reads TGTGCCAGCAGCCCCGGTTTGCAGGGAGAAACGCAGTATTTT. It codes for CASSPGLQGETQYF.

The CDR3, as DNA: TGTGCCAGCAGCTTTATTAGCGGGACGGGGACAGATACGCAGTATTTT. Translation gives CASSFISGTGTDTQYF. V and J are TRBV7-8 and TRBJ2-3, with 8 bases that match TRBD2. The CDR3 is 16 residues long. Germline CDR1 and CDR2: SGHVS and FQNEAQ. V trimming: 3 bases; J trimming: 3 bases; junction bases outside the gene matches: 8.

This clonotype was picked up many times. The chain combines TRBV29-1 with TRBJ1-5, with 7 bases matching TRBD1. After removal of 5 bases from V and 3 bases from J, the junction contained 4 bases not matched to a gene. The CDR3 runs 13 residues. The germline CDR1 and CDR2 sequences are SQVTM and ANQGSEA. The CDR3 loop reads CSVRGTDNQPQHF. The DNA for the CDR3 is TGCAGCGTTAGGGGGACAGACAATCAGCCCCAGCATTTT. The variable domain in full, with the rest retrieved from reference TRBV29-1 and TRBJ1-5, is SAVISQKPSRDICQRGTSLTIQCQVDSQVTMMFWYRQQPGQSLTLIATANQGSEATYESGFVIDKFPISRPNLTFSTLTVSNMSPEDSSIYLCSVRGTDNQPQHFGDGTRLSIL.

The chain carries TRBV11-2 and TRBJ2-3; 10 bases align to TRBD2. The V gene end was trimmed by 3 bases and the J gene end by 0 bases; junction bases not matched to a gene: 12. In germline, CDR1 is SGHAT, CDR2 FQNNGV. CDR3 length: 19 residues. The CDR3 sequence: CASSFPLAGIVASTDTQYF. CDR3 nucleotide sequence: TGTGCCAGCAGCTTTCCACTAGCGGGAATAGTTGCTAGCACAGATACGCAGTATTTT.

The chain carries TRBV4-3 and TRBJ2-7; 11 bases match TRBD1. The CDR3 runs 18 residues. Trimming cost V 0 bases and J 4 bases; bases outside gene matches: 11. Germline loops: CDR1 LGHNA, CDR2 YSLEER. The CDR3 bases are TGCGCCAGCAGCCAAGATCTCGGGTTCGGACAGGGGGCATACGAGCAGTACTTC. It yields the protein CASSQDLGFGQGAYEQYF.

The sample holds a few counts of this clonotype. The genes are TRBV12-1 and TRBJ2-1; TRBD1, the table's D call, lacks a check against the DNA. TRBV12-1 is a recognized pseudogene. This CDR3 region has 16 residues. The CDR3 sequence is CASSFYDRGPYNEQFF. The CDR3 DNA follows: TGTGCCAGCAGCTTCTATGACAGGGGACCCTACAATGAGCAGTTCTTC.

The chain links TRBV4-1 to TRBJ2-3; 9 bases agree with TRBD1. The J segment lost 5 bases and the V segment lost 4 bases, leaving 7 bases of the junction unmatched. CDR1 MGHRA and CDR2 YSYEKL come from the germline V gene. The CDR3 contains 15 residues. CDR3: CASSLRDRAQDTQYF. The CDR3 DNA reads as TGCGCCAGCAGCCTCCGGGACAGGGCCCAAGATACGCAGTATTTT.

Only a few counts were recorded for this clonotype. The chain carries TRBV20-1 and TRBJ2-2; a weak D match, TRBD2 (6 bases). V was clipped by 3 bases and J by 3 bases, with 17 bases between them. This CDR3 contains 16 residues. Germline V gene data show CDR1 as DFQATT and CDR2 as SNEGSKA (reference sequence). Here the CDR3 reads CSARPGAEGHTGELFF. The CDR3 nucleotides read TGCAGTGCTAGGCCCGGGGCGGAGGGACACACCGGGGAGCTGTTTTTT.

This clonotype was counted only a few times. The CDR3 DNA is TGCGCCAGCACCGGGGGGGGGATAGATGAGCAGTTCTTC. As protein: CASTGGGIDEQFF. This chain uses TRBV5-1 with TRBJ2-1; 8 nucleotides agree with TRBD2. The trim removed 6 bases at V and 8 bases at J, leaving 7 bases unmatched. The CDR3 contains 13 residues. CDR1 is SGHRS, CDR2 YFSETQ, per germline.

CDR3 sequence (DNA): TGTGCCAGCAGTTCCCCAAGACTAGCGGGCGCAACCTACAATGAGCAGTTCTTC. Amino acids: CASSSPRLAGATYNEQFF. V usage is TRBV12-3 or TRBV12-4 and J usage is TRBJ2-1, with 10 bases fitting TRBD2. This CDR3 has 18 residues. J gave up 2 bases and V 4 bases, and 11 bases lay outside the gene matches.

This clonotype was counted between two and nine times. This chain uses TRBV7-8 with TRBJ1-2; tentatively, D is TRBD1 (6 bases). Germline V gene sequence: CDR1 SGHVS, CDR2 FQNEAQ. Trimming left V 5 bases short and J 5 bases short, with 15 bases between. This CDR3 region has 14 residues. The DNA of the CDR3 is TGTGCCAGCAGCGTAGGGACATTAGATTATGGCTACACCTTC. This encodes CASSVGTLDYGYTF.

V usage is TRBV10-3 and J usage is TRBJ2-5; no clear D. Germline CDR1 is ENHRY and CDR2 is SYGVKD. Trimming removed 6 bases from V and 5 bases from J, with 7 bases in between. The CDR3 contains 11 residues. CDR3 loop: CAIRGVETQYF. Written as DNA, the CDR3 is TGTGCCATCAGAGGAGTGGAGACCCAGTACTTC.

This clonotype was seen only a few times. The V and J genes are TRBV3-1 and TRBJ2-5; D gene unclear. Germline CDR1 reads LGHDT; CDR2 reads YNNKEL (reference sequence). Trimming removed 0 bases from V and 3 bases from J, with 14 bases in between. This CDR3 comprises 16 residues. DNA of the CDR3: TGTGCCAGCAGCCAAGAGTGGTCGTCGAAGAAAGAGACCCAGTACTTC. Protein product: CASSQEWSSKKETQYF.

The chain carries TRBV30 and TRBJ2-5, with D perhaps TRBD2 (7 bases). V gave up 4 bases and J gave up 0 bases, with 18 bases separating them. In germline, CDR1 is GTSNPN, CDR2 SVGIG (reference sequence). This CDR3 region has 16 residues. The chain's CDR3 is CAWKAGDYMYQETQYF. The CDR3 nucleotides read TGTGCCTGGAAGGCAGGGGACTACATGTACCAAGAGACCCAGTACTTC. The complete variable domain, with remaining parts taken from reference TRBV30 and TRBJ2-5, reads SQTIHQWPATLVQPVGSPLSLECTVEGTSNPNLYWYRQAAGRGLQLLFYSVGIGQISSEVPQNLSASRPQDRQFILSSKKLLLSDSGFYLCAWKAGDYMYQETQYFGPGTRLLVL.

There are a few counts of this clonotype. The V call is TRBV4-3, the J call TRBJ2-5; 11 bases map to TRBD2. Per germline, CDR1 LGHNA and CDR2 YSLEER. The CDR3 loop spans 18 amino acids. Trimming at V came to 1 base and at J to 6 bases, leaving 13 bases not matched to a gene. The CDR3 bases are TGCGCCAGCAGCCAAGCGCACGGTCTAGCGGGAGGAGAACAGACCCAGTACTTC. Its protein product is CASSQAHGLAGGEQTQYF.

The chain carries TRBV6-2 or TRBV6-3 and TRBJ2-6, with 11 nucleotides matching TRBD2. The CDR3 consists of 20 residues. Germline V gives CDR1 MNHEY, CDR2 SVGEGT. The V and J ends lost 0 bases and 2 bases, in that order; junction bases with no gene match: 9. This CDR3 is CASSYSSGTSGRAGANVLTF. Here the CDR3 DNA reads TGTGCCAGCAGTTACTCGAGTGGGACTAGCGGACGCGCTGGGGCCAACGTCCTGACTTTC.